This T cell receptor beta chain was obtained from a study of response to subunit inactivated influenza vaccine. Turning to this clonotype: The antigen remains undetermined.

Study observations and caveats: Authors proposed each seasonal influenza vaccination draws in few new T cells.

Germline loops: CDR1 MDHEN, CDR2 SYDVKM. V trimming: 5 bases; J trimming: 2 bases; junction bases outside the gene matches: 10. The CDR3 runs to 17 residues. Each CDR3 protein gets one entry after TCRdb re-called the RT-PCR reads with MiXCR. The table records 500,000 to 750,000 distinct CDR3 sequences, approximately 14% of them present only once. This specimen consisted of PBMCs from blood, obtained 12 days after vaccination. The source is a man between 50 and 59 years old who received an inactivated influenza vaccine. V is TRBV28 and J is TRBJ2-2; TRBD1 matches at 8 bases. This CDR3 is CASSAQGVVHNTGELFF. The CDR3 DNA reads as TGTGCCAGCAGTGCACAGGGGGTTGTTCATAACACCGGGGAGCTGTTTTTT.